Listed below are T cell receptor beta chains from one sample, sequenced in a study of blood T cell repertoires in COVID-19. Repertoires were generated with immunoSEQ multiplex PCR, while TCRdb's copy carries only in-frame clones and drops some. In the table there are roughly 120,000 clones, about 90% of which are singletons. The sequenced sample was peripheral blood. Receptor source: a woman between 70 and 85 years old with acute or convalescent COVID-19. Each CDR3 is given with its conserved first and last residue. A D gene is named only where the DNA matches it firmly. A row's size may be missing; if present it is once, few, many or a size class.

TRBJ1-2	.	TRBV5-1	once	CASSLAGLGGYTF	TGCGCCAGCAGCTTAGCGGGCTTGGGTGGCTACACCTTC
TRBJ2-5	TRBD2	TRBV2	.	CASSPTSGYQETQYF	TGTGCCAGCAGTCCGACTAGCGGGTACCAAGAGACCCAGTACTTC
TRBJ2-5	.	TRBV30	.	CAWSTGSETQYF	TGTGCCTGGAGTACCGGGTCAGAGACCCAGTACTTC
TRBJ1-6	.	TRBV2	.	CASSEEGHTDSPLHF	TGTGCCAGCAGTGAAGAAGGACACACGGATTCACCCCTCCACTTT
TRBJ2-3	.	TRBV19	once	CATRGQGDTDTQYF	TGTGCCACCCGGGGGCAGGGGGACACAGATACGCAGTATTTT
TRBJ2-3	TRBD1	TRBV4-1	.	CASSQAGQGLPMAQYF	TGCGCCAGCAGCCAAGCGGGACAGGGGCTACCCATGGCGCAGTATTTT
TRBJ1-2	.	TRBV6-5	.	CASSWQRTSGYTF	TGTGCCAGCAGTTGGCAGCGAACAAGCGGCTACACCTTC
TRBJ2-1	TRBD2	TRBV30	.	CAWSRLPTSGPNNEQFF	TGTGCCTGGAGCCGCCTACCGACTAGCGGGCCAAACAATGAGCAGTTCTTC
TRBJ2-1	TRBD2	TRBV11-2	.	CASSLAGLAGGEQFF	TGTGCCAGCAGCTTAGCCGGACTAGCGGGGGGTGAGCAGTTCTTC
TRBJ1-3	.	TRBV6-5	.	CASSYSTKLNTIYF	TGTGCCAGCAGTTACTCGACAAAGCTAAACACCATATATTTT
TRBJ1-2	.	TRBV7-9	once	CASSLGGSYGYTF	TGTGCCAGCAGCTTAGGTGGGAGTTATGGCTACACCTTC
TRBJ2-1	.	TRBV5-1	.	CASSLRDSYNEQFF	TGCGCCAGCAGCTTACGGGACTCCTACAATGAGCAGTTCTTC
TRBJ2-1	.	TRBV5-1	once	CASSLGVAGYNEQFF	TGCGCCAGCAGCTTGGGGGTAGCCGGATACAATGAGCAGTTCTTC
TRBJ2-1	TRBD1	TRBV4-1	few	CASSQVTGGRGNEQFF	TGCGCCAGCAGCCAAGTCACAGGGGGCAGGGGCAATGAGCAGTTCTTC
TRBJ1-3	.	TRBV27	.	CASSLSSSGNTIYF	TGTGCCAGCAGTTTATCCAGCTCTGGAAACACCATATATTTT
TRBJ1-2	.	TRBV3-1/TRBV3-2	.	CASSQSQGSGYTF	TGTGCCAGCAGCCAAAGTCAGGGGTCTGGCTACACCTTC
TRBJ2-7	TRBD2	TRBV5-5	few	CASSLAASGGASSYEQYF	TGTGCCAGCAGCTTGGCGGCTAGCGGGGGGGCGAGCTCCTACGAGCAGTACTTC
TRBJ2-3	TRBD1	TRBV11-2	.	CASSPGGAQYF	TGTGCCAGCAGCCCAGGGGGAGCGCAGTATTTT
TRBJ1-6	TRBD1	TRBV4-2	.	CASSQDSDRVNSPLHF	TGTGCCAGCAGCCAAGATTCTGACAGGGTGAATTCACCCCTCCACTTT
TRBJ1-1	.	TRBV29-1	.	CSVSKDRLTEAFF	TGCAGCGTTTCAAAAGACAGGTTGACTGAAGCTTTCTTT
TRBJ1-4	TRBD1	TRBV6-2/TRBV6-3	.	CASSAWTGNEKLFF	TGTGCCAGCAGTGCCTGGACAGGGAATGAAAAACTGTTTTTT
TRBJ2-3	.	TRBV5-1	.	CASSFRVSTDTQYF	TGCGCCAGCAGCTTCAGGGTCAGCACAGATACGCAGTATTTT
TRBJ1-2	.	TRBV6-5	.	CASTATGGANYGYTF	TGTGCCAGCACCGCTACGGGGGGGGCGAACTATGGCTACACCTTC
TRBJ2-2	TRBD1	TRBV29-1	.	CSVRGQGGAGELFF	TGCAGCGTTAGGGGACAGGGAGGGGCCGGGGAGCTGTTTTTT
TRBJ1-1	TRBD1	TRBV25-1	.	CASSGDRGDTEAFF	TGTGCCAGCAGTGGGGACAGGGGAGACACTGAAGCTTTCTTT
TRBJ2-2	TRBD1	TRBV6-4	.	CASSPRTGGTGELFF	TGTGCCAGCAGCCCTCGGACAGGGGGCACCGGGGAGCTGTTTTTT
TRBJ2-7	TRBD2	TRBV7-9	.	CASTVGGAHGQYF	TGTGCCAGCACTGTGGGAGGGGCCCATGGGCAGTACTTC
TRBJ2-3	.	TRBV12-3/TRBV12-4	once	CASSLRETDTQYF	TGTGCCAGCAGTTTACGAGAGACAGATACGCAGTATTTT
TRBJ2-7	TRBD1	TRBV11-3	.	CASSSRGQKSYEQYF	TGTGCCAGCAGCTCCCGGGGACAGAAGTCCTACGAGCAGTACTTC
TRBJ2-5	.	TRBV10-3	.	CAIGGNQETQYF	TGTGCCATCGGCGGGAACCAAGAGACCCAGTACTTC
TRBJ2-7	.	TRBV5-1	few	CASSLIEGFEQYF	TGCGCCAGCAGCTTGATCGAGGGCTTCGAGCAGTACTTC
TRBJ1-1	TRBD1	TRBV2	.	CASSQQGGDTEAFF	TGTGCCAGCAGCCAACAGGGGGGGGACACTGAAGCTTTCTTT
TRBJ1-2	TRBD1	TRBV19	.	CASRSTGGDNYGYTF	TGTGCCAGTAGGTCGACAGGGGGAGATAACTATGGCTACACCTTC
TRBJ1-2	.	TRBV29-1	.	CSVEVGSNYGYTF	TGCAGCGTTGAAGTCGGGAGCAACTATGGCTACACCTTC
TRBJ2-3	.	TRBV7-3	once	CASSRGGAPDTQYF	TGTGCCAGCAGCCGCGGTGGGGCCCCAGATACGCAGTATTTT
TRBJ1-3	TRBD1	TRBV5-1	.	CASSQQGASGNTIYF	TGCGCCAGCAGCCAACAGGGGGCCTCTGGAAACACCATATATTTT
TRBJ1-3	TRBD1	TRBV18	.	CASSPPARESARGLGNTIYF	TGTGCCAGCTCACCACCGGCTCGTGAATCGGCCAGGGGGCTTGGAAACACCATATATTTT
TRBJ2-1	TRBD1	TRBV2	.	CASRGTGTNEQFF	TGTGCCAGCAGAGGGACAGGGACTAATGAGCAGTTCTTC
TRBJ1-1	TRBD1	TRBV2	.	CASWDRLNTEAFF	TGTGCCAGCTGGGACAGGTTGAACACTGAAGCTTTCTTT
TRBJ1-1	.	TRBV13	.	CASSWRTANTEAFF	TGTGCCAGCAGCTGGAGGACAGCAAACACTGAAGCTTTCTTT
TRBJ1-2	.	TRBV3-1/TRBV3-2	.	CASSLGTWDGYTF	TGTGCCAGCAGCCTAGGGACATGGGATGGCTACACCTTC
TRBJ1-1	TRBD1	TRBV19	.	CASSRTGDTEAFF	TGTGCCAGTAGTCGGACAGGGGACACTGAAGCTTTCTTT
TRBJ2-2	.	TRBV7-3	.	CASSIGGVSGELFF	TGTGCCAGCAGCATTGGCGGGGTTTCAGGGGAGCTGTTTTTT
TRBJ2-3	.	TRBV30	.	CACAGSTDTQYF	TGTGCCTGCGCGGGGAGCACAGATACGCAGTATTTT
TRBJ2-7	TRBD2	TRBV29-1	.	CSVEKVTSLEQYF	TGCAGCGTTGAAAAAGTGACTAGCCTCGAGCAGTACTTC
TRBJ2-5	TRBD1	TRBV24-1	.	CATSAVGQGETQYF	TGTGCCACCAGTGCCGTGGGACAGGGGGAGACCCAGTACTTC
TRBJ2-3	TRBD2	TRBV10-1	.	CASSETSGTTSTDTQYF	TGCGCCAGCAGCGAAACTAGCGGGACTACTAGCACAGATACGCAGTATTTT
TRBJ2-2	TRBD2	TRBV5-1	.	CASSIGLAVGELFF	TGCGCCAGCAGCATCGGACTAGCTGTCGGGGAGCTGTTTTTT
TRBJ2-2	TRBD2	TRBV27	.	CASRGTSGGGELFF	TGTGCCAGCAGGGGGACTAGCGGGGGCGGGGAGCTGTTTTTT
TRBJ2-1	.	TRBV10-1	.	CASSGTVSYNEQFF	TGCGCCAGCAGTGGGACAGTCTCCTACAATGAGCAGTTCTTC
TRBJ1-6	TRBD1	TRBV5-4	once	CASSLLRGTNSPLHF	TGTGCCAGCAGCTTACTCAGGGGGACGAATTCACCCCTCCACTTT
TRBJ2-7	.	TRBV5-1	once	CASSTGQWAYEQYF	TGCGCCAGCAGCACCGGACAGTGGGCCTACGAGCAGTACTTC
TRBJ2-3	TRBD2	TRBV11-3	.	CASSINLAGGDTQYF	TGTGCCAGCAGCATTAATCTAGCGGGGGGTGATACGCAGTATTTT
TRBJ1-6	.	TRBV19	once	CASKPRGNSPLHF	TGTGCCAGTAAACCCAGGGGTAATTCACCCCTCCACTTT